The 15 T cell receptor beta chains below all came from one sample that was sequenced in a study of human T cells and chemical hapten exposure. Total RNA was isolated from unfractionated whole blood. TCRdb processed the 5' RACE reads anew with MiXCR; each CDR3 protein has one entry. The table shows about 140,000 distinct CDR3 sequences, with 4.1% occurring only once. These receptor sequences come from a female donor in good health.

This clonotype was seen at least ten times. The V gene is TRBV7-9, the J gene TRBJ2-5; possible D gene TRBD1, 5 bases. CDR1 and CDR2 (germline): SEHNR, FQNEAQ (reference sequence). Trimming took 1 base from V and 2 from J, leaving 11 bases between them. The CDR3 consists of 15 residues. CDR3 residues: CASSLVRAEQETQYF. As DNA, the CDR3 is TGTGCCAGCAGCTTAGTCAGGGCAGAGCAAGAGACCCAGTACTTC.

This clonotype was picked up a small number of times. The chain links TRBV12-3 or TRBV12-4 to TRBJ1-2; maybe TRBD1 (5 bases). V lost 3 bases and J 3 bases, leaving 11 bases between the germline ends. CDR3 size: 14 residues. In DNA form, the CDR3 reads TGTGCCAGCAGTTTTTGGACACCTCACTATGGCTACACCTTC. This sequence encodes CASSFWTPHYGYTF.

This clonotype was observed once. V and J are TRBV5-1 and TRBJ2-3; 7 bases fit TRBD2. CDR3 length equals 13 residues. Germline values: CDR1 SGHRS, CDR2 YFSETQ. After removal of 3 bases from V and 3 bases from J, the junction contained 1 base not matched to a gene. In DNA, the CDR3 is TGCGCCAGCAGCTGGGAGGGTACAGATACGCAGTATTTT. Residues: CASSWEGTDTQYF.

This clonotype was seen many times. This chain uses TRBV3-1 with TRBJ2-3; 9 bases match TRBD2. The CDR3 runs to 15 residues. Germline V gene data show CDR1 as LGHDT and CDR2 as YNNKEL (reference sequence). J was trimmed by 6 bases and V by 0 bases; bases with no gene match: 4. The CDR3, as DNA: TGTGCCAGCAGCCAAGATGTCCTAGCGGGGGATACGCAGTATTTT. It codes for CASSQDVLAGDTQYF.

This clonotype was seen repeatedly, ten times or more. A read error may produce the germline difference seen at one junction end. This chain links TRBV10-3 with TRBJ1-5; no clear D gene. The germline CDR1 and CDR2 sequences are ENHRY and SYGVKD. The CDR3 has 10 residues. CDR3 sequence (DNA): TGTGCCATCGGTGATCAGCCCCAGCATTTT. This encodes CAIGDQPQHF.

This clonotype was seen many times. The gene calls are TRBV10-3 and TRBJ2-7; 7 positions match TRBD2. This CDR3 comprises 14 residues. Germline trimming cut 7 bases from V and 2 bases from J; bases unmatched to any gene: 8. Germline values: CDR1 ENHRY, CDR2 SYGVKD. This CDR3 reads CAIKEEGRAYEQYF. CDR3 coding DNA: TGTGCCATCAAGGAAGAGGGGAGGGCCTACGAGCAGTACTTC.

The table lists this clonotype with many counts. The V gene is TRBV12-3 or TRBV12-4, the J gene TRBJ1-5; a possible D gene is TRBD1 (5 bases). V lost 4 bases and J lost 4, with 8 bases in between. The CDR3 runs 13 residues. The CDR3 region has the DNA TGTGCCAGCAGTTGGGACCGTAATCAGCCCCAGCATTTT. Amino acids: CASSWDRNQPQHF.

This clonotype showed up many times. V is TRBV5-1 and J is TRBJ2-6; D may correspond to TRBD1 or TRBD2 (5 bases each). V lost 0 bases to trimming and J lost 4 bases, with 8 bases between them. The CDR3 spans 15 residues. Germline V gene sequence: CDR1 SGHRS, CDR2 YFSETQ. CDR3 residues: CASSLGGFGANVLTF. The CDR3 DNA follows: TGCGCCAGCAGCTTGGGGGGGTTCGGGGCCAACGTCCTGACTTTC.

This clonotype was recorded at least ten times. The rearrangement uses TRBV7-2 and TRBJ1-1, with TRBD1 identical over 10 bases. The CDR3 is 18 residues long. Germline CDR1 reads SGHTA; CDR2 reads FQGNSA. J gave up 0 bases and V 1 base, and 8 bases lay outside the gene matches. CDR3 in DNA: TGTGCCAGCAGCTTAGATGGGACAGGGGAGGGATTGAACACTGAAGCTTTCTTT. The encoded protein is CASSLDGTGEGLNTEAFF. Full variable domain (remainder filled in from reference TRBV7-2 and TRBJ1-1): GAGVSQSPSNKVTEKGKDVELRCDPISGHTALYWYRQSLGQGLEFLIYFQGNSAPDKSGLPSDRFSAERTGGSVSTLTIQRTQQEDSAVYLCASSLDGTGEGLNTEAFFGQGTRLTVV.

The chain employs TRBV2 and TRBJ1-2; D is perhaps TRBD1 (5 bases). This CDR3 comprises 12 residues. V gave up 1 base and J gave up 7 bases, with 7 bases separating them. Germline V lookup: CDR1 SNHLY, CDR2 FYNNEI. CDR3 residues: CASSEGDRGYTF. DNA of the CDR3: TGTGCCAGCAGTGAAGGGGACCGTGGCTACACCTTC.

About this clonotype itself: This clone may be a read error of a much larger clone one base away. The chain is built from TRBV2 and TRBJ2-1; 15 bases agree with TRBD2. This CDR3 is built from 15 residues. The V segment lost 10 bases and the J segment 8 bases; nucleotides outside the gene matches: 9. In germline, CDR1 is SNHLY, CDR2 FYNNEI. The CDR3 coding sequence is TGTGCCACCTCGGGACTAGCGGGGGGAAGGGATGAGCAGTTCTTC. Translation gives CATSGLAGGRDEQFF. The variable domain in full, with the rest retrieved from reference TRBV2 and TRBJ2-1, is EPEVTQTPSHQVTQMGQEVILRCVPISNHLYFYWYRQILGQKVEFLVSFYNNEISEKSEIFDDQFSVERPDGSNFTLKIRSTKLEDSAMYFCATSGLAGGRDEQFFGPGTRLTVL.

This clonotype occurred many times. The chain is built from TRBV20-1 and TRBJ1-1; tentatively, D is TRBD1 (6 bases). Looked up from germline, CDR1 is DFQATT and CDR2 is SNEGSKA (reference sequence). The CDR3 extends over 13 amino acids. Trimming left V 0 bases short and J 4 bases short, with 9 bases between. The CDR3 protein is CSARDSDSTEAFF. CDR3 in DNA: TGCAGTGCTAGAGATTCGGACAGCACTGAAGCTTTCTTT.

The sample holds many counts of this clonotype. J is TRBJ2-3 and V is TRBV4-2; no firm D call. Germline CDR1 reads LGHNA; CDR2 reads YNFKEQ. The CDR3 is 15 residues long. Trimming stripped 3 bases from V and 4 bases from J, with 14 bases between. CDR3 nucleotides: TGTGCCAGCAGCCAGGACCAAGGTCTAGCAGATACGCAGTATTTT. Translating gives CASSQDQGLADTQYF.

J is TRBJ2-5 and V is TRBV5-1; D is unresolved. There are 16 residues in the CDR3. The ends were cut back, 3 bases at V and 5 bases at J, with 20 bases in the middle. CDR1 and CDR2 from the germline V gene are SGHRS and YFSETQ. Here the CDR3 reads CASSSALLLEVETQYF. The CDR3 DNA is TGCGCCAGCAGCTCCGCACTGCTCTTAGAGGTTGAGACCCAGTACTTC.

This clonotype was picked up many times. The chain links TRBV29-1 to TRBJ2-5; D gene ambiguous. V lost 1 base to trimming and J lost 5 bases, with 11 bases between them. CDR3 length: 13 residues. Germline CDR1 and CDR2: SQVTM and ANQGSEA. DNA for the CDR3: TGCAGCGTTGAAGCGACGGATTTCGAGACCCAGTACTTC. Protein product: CSVEATDFETQYF.